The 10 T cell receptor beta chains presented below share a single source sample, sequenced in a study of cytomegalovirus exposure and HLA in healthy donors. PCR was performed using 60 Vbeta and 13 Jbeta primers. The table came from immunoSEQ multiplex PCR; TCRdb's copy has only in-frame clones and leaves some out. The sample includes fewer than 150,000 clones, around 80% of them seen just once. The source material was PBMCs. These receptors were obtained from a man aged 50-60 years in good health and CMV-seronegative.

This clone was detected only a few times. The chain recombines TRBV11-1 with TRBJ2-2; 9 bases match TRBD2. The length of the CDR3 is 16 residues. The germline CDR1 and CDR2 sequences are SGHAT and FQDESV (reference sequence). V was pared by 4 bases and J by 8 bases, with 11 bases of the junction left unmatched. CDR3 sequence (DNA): TGTGCCAGCAGCTCCCCTGCGGCGGGAGGGCCGGGGGAGCTGTTTTTT. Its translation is CASSSPAAGGPGELFF.

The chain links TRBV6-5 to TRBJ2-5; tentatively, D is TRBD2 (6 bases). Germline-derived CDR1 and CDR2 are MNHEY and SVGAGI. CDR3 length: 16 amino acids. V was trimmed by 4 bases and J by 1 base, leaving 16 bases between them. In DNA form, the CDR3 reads TGTGCCAGCAGTTCCCTCCGGCGGGGTATCCAAGAGACCCAGTACTTC. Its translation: CASSSLRRGIQETQYF.

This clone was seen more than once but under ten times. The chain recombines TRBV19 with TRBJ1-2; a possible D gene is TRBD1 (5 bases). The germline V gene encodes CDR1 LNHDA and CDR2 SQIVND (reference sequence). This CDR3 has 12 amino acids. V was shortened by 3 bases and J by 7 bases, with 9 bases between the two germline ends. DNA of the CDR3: TGTGCCAGTAGTATTCAGGGACTTGGCTACACCTTC. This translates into CASSIQGLGYTF.

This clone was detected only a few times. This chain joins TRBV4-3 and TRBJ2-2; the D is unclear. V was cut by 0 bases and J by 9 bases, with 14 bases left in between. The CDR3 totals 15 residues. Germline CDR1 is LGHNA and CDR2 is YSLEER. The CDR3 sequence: CASSQDLRHNWELFF. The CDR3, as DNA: TGCGCCAGCAGCCAAGATCTCAGGCATAACTGGGAGCTGTTTTTT.

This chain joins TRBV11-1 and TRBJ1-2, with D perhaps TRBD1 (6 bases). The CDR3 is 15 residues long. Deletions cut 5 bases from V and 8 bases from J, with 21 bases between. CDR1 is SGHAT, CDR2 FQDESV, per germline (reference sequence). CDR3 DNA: TGTGCCAGCAGCCCGACCGGGACATCGGGCGAGGGCTACACCTTC. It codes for CASSPTGTSGEGYTF.

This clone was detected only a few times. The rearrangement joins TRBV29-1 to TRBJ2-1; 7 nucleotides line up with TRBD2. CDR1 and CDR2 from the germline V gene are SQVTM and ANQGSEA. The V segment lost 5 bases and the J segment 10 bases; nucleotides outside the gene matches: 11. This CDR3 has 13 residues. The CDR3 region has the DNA TGCAGCGTTCTACCGGGACTCGGGGGGGAGCAGTTCTTC. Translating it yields CSVLPGLGGEQFF.

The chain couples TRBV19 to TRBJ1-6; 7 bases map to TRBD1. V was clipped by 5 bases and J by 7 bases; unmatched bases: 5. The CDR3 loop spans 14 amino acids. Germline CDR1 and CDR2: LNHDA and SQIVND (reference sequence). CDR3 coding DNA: TGTGCCAGTAGTTTTGACAGGGTGAATTCACCCCTCCACTTT. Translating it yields CASSFDRVNSPLHF.

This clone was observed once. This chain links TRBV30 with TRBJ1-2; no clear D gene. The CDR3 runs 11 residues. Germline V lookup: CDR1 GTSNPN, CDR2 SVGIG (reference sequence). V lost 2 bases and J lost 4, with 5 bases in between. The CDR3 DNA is TGTGCCTGGAGTCAATCCTATGGCTACACCTTC. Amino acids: CAWSQSYGYTF.

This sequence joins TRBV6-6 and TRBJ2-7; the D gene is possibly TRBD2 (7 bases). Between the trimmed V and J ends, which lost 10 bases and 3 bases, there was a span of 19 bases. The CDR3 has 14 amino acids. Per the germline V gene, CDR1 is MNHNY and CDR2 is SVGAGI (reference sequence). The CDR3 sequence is CATRGDNKIYEQYF. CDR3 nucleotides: TGTGCCACCCGGGGGGACAACAAAATCTACGAGCAGTACTTC.

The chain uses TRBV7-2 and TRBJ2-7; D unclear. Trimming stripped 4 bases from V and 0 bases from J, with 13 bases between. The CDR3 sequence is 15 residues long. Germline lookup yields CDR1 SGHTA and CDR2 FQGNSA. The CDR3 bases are TGTGCCAGCAGCTCAAGAACGCTGAGCTCCTACGAGCAGTACTTC. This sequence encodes CASSSRTLSSYEQYF. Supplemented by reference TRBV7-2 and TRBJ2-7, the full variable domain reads GAGVSQSPSNKVTEKGKDVELRCDPISGHTALYWYRQSLGQGLEFLIYFQGNSAPDKSGLPSDRFSAERTGGSVSTLTIQRTQQEDSAVYLCASSSRTLSSYEQYFGPGTRLTVT.